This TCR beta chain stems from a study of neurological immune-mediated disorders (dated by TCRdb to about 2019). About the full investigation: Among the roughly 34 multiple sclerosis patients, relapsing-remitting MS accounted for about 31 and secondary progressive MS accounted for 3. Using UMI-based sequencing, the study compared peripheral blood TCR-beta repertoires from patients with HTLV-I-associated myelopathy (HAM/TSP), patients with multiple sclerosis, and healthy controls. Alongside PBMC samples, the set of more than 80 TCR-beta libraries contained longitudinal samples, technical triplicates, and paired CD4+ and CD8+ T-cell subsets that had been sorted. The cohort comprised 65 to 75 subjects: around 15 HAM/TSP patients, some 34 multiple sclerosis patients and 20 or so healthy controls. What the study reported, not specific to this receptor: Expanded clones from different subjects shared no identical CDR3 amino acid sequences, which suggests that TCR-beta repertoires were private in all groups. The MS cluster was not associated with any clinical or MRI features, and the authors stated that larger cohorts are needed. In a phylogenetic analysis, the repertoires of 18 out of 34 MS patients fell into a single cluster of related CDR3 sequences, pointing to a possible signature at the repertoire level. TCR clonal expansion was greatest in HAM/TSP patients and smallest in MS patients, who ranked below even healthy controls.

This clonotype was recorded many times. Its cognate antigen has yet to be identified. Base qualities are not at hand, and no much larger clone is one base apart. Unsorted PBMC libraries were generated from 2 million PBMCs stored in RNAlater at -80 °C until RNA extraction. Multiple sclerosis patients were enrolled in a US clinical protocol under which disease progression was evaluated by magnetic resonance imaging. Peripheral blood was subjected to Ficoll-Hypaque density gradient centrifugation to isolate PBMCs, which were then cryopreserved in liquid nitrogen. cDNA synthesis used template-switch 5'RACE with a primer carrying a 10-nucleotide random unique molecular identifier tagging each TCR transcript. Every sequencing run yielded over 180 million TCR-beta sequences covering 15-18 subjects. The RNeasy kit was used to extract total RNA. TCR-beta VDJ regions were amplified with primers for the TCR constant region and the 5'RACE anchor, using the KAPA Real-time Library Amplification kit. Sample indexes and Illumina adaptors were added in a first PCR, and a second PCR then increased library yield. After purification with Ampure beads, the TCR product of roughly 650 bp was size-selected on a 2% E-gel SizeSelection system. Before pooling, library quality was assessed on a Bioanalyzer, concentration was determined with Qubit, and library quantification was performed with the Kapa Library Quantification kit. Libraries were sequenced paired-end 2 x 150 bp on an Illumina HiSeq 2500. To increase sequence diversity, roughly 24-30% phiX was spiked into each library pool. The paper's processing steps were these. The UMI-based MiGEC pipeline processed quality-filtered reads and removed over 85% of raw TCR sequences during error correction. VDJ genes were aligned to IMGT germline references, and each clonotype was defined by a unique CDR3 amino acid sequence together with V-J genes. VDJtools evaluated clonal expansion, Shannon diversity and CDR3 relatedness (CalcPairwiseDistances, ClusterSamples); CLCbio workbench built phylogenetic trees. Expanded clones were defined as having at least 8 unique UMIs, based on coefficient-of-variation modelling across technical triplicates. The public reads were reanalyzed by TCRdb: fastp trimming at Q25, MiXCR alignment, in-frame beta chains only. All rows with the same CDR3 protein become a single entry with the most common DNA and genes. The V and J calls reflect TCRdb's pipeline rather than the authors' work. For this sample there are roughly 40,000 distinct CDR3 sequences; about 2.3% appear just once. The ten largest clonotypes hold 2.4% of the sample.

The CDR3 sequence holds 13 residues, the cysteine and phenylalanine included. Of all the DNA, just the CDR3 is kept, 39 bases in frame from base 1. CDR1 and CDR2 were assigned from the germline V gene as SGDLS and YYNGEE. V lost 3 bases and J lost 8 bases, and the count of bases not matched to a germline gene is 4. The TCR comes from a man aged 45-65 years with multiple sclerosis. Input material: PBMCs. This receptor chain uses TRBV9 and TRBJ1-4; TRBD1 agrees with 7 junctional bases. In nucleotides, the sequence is TGTGCCAGCAGCGCAACAGGGGTCGAAAAACTGTTTTTT. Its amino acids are CASSATGVEKLFF.